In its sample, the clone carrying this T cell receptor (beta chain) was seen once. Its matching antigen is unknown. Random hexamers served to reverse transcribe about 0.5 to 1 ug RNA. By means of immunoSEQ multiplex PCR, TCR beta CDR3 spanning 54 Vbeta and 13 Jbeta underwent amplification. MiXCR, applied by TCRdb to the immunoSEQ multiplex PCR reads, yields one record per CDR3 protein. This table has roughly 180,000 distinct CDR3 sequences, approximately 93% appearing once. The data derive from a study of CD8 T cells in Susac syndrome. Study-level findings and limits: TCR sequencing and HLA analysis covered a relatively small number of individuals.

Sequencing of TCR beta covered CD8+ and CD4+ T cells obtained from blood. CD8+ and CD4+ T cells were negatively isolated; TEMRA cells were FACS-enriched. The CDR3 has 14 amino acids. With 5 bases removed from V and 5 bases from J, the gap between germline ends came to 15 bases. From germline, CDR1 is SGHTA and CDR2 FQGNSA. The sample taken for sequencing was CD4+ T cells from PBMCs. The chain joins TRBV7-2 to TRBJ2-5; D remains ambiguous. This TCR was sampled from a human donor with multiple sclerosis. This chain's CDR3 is CASSQRSARETQYF. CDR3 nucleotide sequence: TGTGCCAGCAGCCAGAGGAGCGCCAGGGAGACCCAGTACTTC.